This TCR beta chain was found in a study of T cell responses to AZD1222 COVID-19 vaccine. V was shortened by 0 bases and J by 7 bases, with 16 bases between the two germline ends. Germline V lookup: CDR1 MNHEY, CDR2 SVGAGI. The CDR3 spans 16 residues. About this clone itself: What it binds is not known.

TCRdb's table, derived via immunoSEQ multiplex PCR, lists solely in-frame clones and lacks some. The table has around 140,000 clones, around 93% seen once. Study findings and constraints: Only a handful of AZD1222 recipients, more than five in all, had baseline seropositivity. Most donors were white British and more were female, and clonal diversity was possibly underestimated. An increase in Spike-specific TCR breadth and depth was observed after two AZD1222 doses.

This chain links TRBV6-5 with TRBJ1-5; a possible D gene is TRBD1 (6 bases). Source: peripheral blood, taken 28 days after the second AZD1222 dose. The sequence was obtained from an adult who received the AZD1222 COVID-19 vaccine. The CDR3 sequence: CASSYSAGARGQPQHF. In nucleotides, the CDR3 is TGTGCCAGCAGTTACTCGGCAGGGGCGCGAGGGCAGCCCCAGCATTTT.